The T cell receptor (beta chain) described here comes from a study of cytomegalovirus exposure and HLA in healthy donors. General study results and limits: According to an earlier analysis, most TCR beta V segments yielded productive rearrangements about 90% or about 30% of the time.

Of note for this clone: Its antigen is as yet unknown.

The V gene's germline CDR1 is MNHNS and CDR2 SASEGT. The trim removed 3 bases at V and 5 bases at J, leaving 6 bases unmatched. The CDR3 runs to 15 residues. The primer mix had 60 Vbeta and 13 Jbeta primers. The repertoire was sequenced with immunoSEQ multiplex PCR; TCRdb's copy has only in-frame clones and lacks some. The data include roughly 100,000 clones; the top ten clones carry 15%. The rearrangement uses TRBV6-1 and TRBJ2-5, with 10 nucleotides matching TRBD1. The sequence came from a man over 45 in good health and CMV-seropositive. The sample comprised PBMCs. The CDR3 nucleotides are TGTGCCAGCAGTGATGGGACAGGGGTGTGGGAGACCCAGTACTTC. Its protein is CASSDGTGVWETQYF.